This T cell receptor beta chain was identified in a study of CD8 T cells in Susac syndrome. There are a few counts of this clonotype. Reverse transcription used roughly 0.45 to 1 ug RNA and random hexamers. Amplification of the TCR beta CDR3 was carried out by immunoSEQ multiplex PCR, which spanned a total of 54 Vbeta and 13 Jbeta segments. In TCRdb, the immunoSEQ multiplex PCR reads were re-called with MiXCR into one record per CDR3 protein. Among 330,000 or so distinct CDR3 sequences listed, approximately 85% were seen once. TCR beta sequencing covered blood CD8+ and CD4+ T cells. This CDR3 is 14 amino acids long. Germline CDR1 is SGHRS and CDR2 is YFSETQ. V gave up 1 base and J gave up 6 bases, with 11 bases separating them.

The chain combines TRBV5-1 with TRBJ2-1; perhaps D is TRBD1 or TRBD2 (5 bases each). The TCR sequence derives from a human donor with multiple sclerosis. The material sequenced was CD8+ T cells from PBMCs. The CDR3 reads CASSLRGGTNEQFF. CDR3 coding DNA: TGCGCCAGCAGCTTGCGGGGCGGAACCAATGAGCAGTTCTTC.